The 20 T cell receptor beta chains in this list originate from one sample, sequenced in a study of CDR3 diversity in severe acne. TCRdb passed the PCR reads through MiXCR, listing each CDR3 protein once. In the table there are 84,000 or so distinct CDR3 sequences, roughly half of which are singletons. What was sequenced was blood. These receptors were collected from a male donor in good health, serving as a control.

This clonotype came up a few times. The chain joins TRBV6-1 to TRBJ2-5; 12 bases match TRBD2. CDR3 length: 18 residues. The junction had 10 bases not matched to a gene; V was cut back by 2 bases and J by 3 bases. The germline CDR1 and CDR2 sequences are MNHNS and SASEGT. The CDR3 bases are TGTGCCAGCAGTGAACTGCTAGCGGGAGGGCCGTCGGAAGAGACCCAGTACTTC. This gives the protein CASSELLAGGPSEETQYF.

The sample holds many counts of this clonotype. J is TRBJ2-4 and V is TRBV7-8; D possibly corresponds to TRBD1 (6 bases). Deletions cut 1 base from V and 2 bases from J, with 24 bases between. The CDR3 runs 20 residues. Looked up from germline, CDR1 is SGHVS and CDR2 is FQNEAQ. As DNA, the CDR3 is TGTGCCAGCAGCTTAGACAGGGCAGGGGAATTATCGGCGACCAAAAACATTCAGTACTTC. Amino acid sequence: CASSLDRAGELSATKNIQYF. The whole variable domain, remainder taken from reference TRBV7-8 and TRBJ2-4, is GAGVSQSPRYKVAKRGQDVALRCDPISGHVSLFWYQQALGQGPEFLTYFQNEAQLDKSGLPSDRFFAERPEGSVSTLKIQRTQQEDSAVYLCASSLDRAGELSATKNIQYFGAGTRLSVL.

On this clonotype itself: Given a much more abundant clone one base away, this may be a read error. This rearrangement joins TRBV7-9 to TRBJ1-5; D perhaps matches TRBD1 (5 bases). Germline V gene lookup returns CDR1 SEHNR and CDR2 FQNEAQ (reference sequence). V lost 3 bases and J 4 bases, leaving 13 bases between the germline ends. The CDR3 covers 15 residues. Written as DNA, the CDR3 is TGTGCCAGCAGCTTCGGGGCAGGGAGGAATCAGCCCCAGCATTTT. Its protein product is CASSFGAGRNQPQHF.

V usage is TRBV9 and J usage is TRBJ2-7; D perhaps matches TRBD2 (7 bases). Germline CDR1 SGDLS, CDR2 YYNGEE. Trimming took off 3 bases at V and 3 bases at J, with 22 bases between the two ends. The CDR3 totals 17 residues. This CDR3 is CASSERGGGGQIYEQYF. The CDR3 DNA reads as TGTGCCAGCAGCGAAAGAGGGGGGGGGGGGCAGATCTACGAGCAGTACTTC.

A remark on this clonotype: The germline gene is not matched at one end of the junction; a read error may be the cause. This chain connects TRBV20-1 to TRBJ1-2; TRBD1 matches 8 bases. Germline CDR1 DFQATT, CDR2 SNEGSKA (reference sequence). The CDR3 has 13 amino acids. The CDR3 sequence is CSATPTGAYGCTF. In DNA form, the CDR3 reads TGCAGTGCTACCCCGACAGGGGCCTATGGCTGCACCTTC.

By its share, this clonotype is medium-sized. V is TRBV7-8 and J is TRBJ1-2, with no clear D. Between the trimmed V and J ends, which lost 4 bases and 8 bases, there was a span of 17 bases. The CDR3 sequence is 14 residues long. CDR1 SGHVS and CDR2 FQNEAQ come from the germline V gene. The CDR3 bases are TGTGCCAGCAGCTCACCGACGGGCCGAGAGGGCTACACCTTC. It yields the protein CASSSPTGREGYTF.

This chain connects TRBV19 to TRBJ2-7; 8 bases line up with TRBD1. This CDR3 is built from 15 residues. V lost 1 base to trimming and J lost 3 bases; unmatched junction nucleotides: 5. The germline V gene has CDR1 LNHDA and CDR2 SQIVND (reference sequence). The CDR3 bases are TGTGCCAGTAGTATAGGTGCAGGGGGCATCTACGAGCAGTACTTC. Protein product: CASSIGAGGIYEQYF.

As to this clonotype: A clone one base away is much larger, so this may be a read error. This sequence joins TRBV6-5 and TRBJ2-5, with TRBD2 matching 9 bases. The CDR3 extends over 17 amino acids. The ends lost 0 bases at V and 9 bases at J; junction bases unmatched: 14. CDR1 and CDR2 from the germline V gene are MNHEY and SVGAGI. CDR3 bases: TGTGCCAGCAGTTACTCGGCGGCTAGCGGGGACGTCGGGGCCCAGTACTTC. Its translation: CASSYSAASGDVGAQYF.

Note on this clonotype: A read error may be the cause here, since a much bigger clone is one base away. J is TRBJ1-2 and V is TRBV29-1; D remains ambiguous. Germline assignment: CDR1 SQVTM and CDR2 ANQGSEA. The length of the CDR3 is 11 residues. V was pared by 6 bases and J by 2 bases, with 7 bases between. The CDR3, as DNA: TGCAGCGTGCAGGCCAACTATGGCTACACCTTC. Translation: CSVQANYGYTF.

The V and J genes are TRBV10-2 and TRBJ2-7; no clear D gene. Germline V gene lookup returns CDR1 WSHSY and CDR2 SAAADI. V shed 2 bases and J shed 3 bases, with 11 bases lying between them. The CDR3 extends over 14 amino acids. CDR3 residues: CASSESGPIYEQYF. The DNA for the CDR3 is TGCGCCAGCAGTGAGAGTGGACCGATCTACGAGCAGTACTTC.

This clonotype was observed at least ten times. It may be a read error: a sequence one base away is much more abundant. The chain links TRBV5-6 to TRBJ2-3; a possible D gene is TRBD2 (5 bases). CDR3 length: 13 amino acids. Trimming took 6 bases from V and 1 from J, leaving 9 bases between them. The germline V gene has CDR1 SGHDT and CDR2 YYEEEE. The CDR3 region has the DNA TGTGCCAGCATCCAGCGGCGCACAGATACGCAGTATTTT. It translates to CASIQRRTDTQYF.

A few counts support this clonotype. The gene calls are TRBV7-3 and TRBJ2-2; D unclear. Per germline, CDR1 SGHTA and CDR2 FQGTGA. Trimming removed 5 bases from V and 7 bases from J, with 17 bases in between. This CDR3 comprises 15 residues. DNA for the CDR3: TGTGCCAGCAGCCCCGCGTCTCAAGGTGGCGGGGAGCTGTTTTTT. Translated, it gives CASSPASQGGGELFF.

In this sample, this clonotype turned up a few times. The V gene is TRBV5-4, the J gene TRBJ1-2; the D gene is possibly TRBD1 (5 bases). V was trimmed by 2 bases and J by 3 bases, leaving 11 bases between them. CDR3 length: 14 amino acids. In germline, CDR1 is SGHNT, CDR2 YYREEE (reference sequence). For the CDR3, the DNA is TGTGCCAGCAGCTTACGAGGGGCGGACTATGGCTACACCTTC. Encoded protein: CASSLRGADYGYTF. Combining the CDR3 with reference TRBV5-4 and TRBJ1-2 gives the whole variable domain ETGVTQSPTHLIKTRGQQVTLRCSSQSGHNTVSWYQQALGQGPQFIFQYYREEENGRGNFPPRFSGLQFPNYSSELNVNALELDDSALYLCASSLRGADYGYTFGSGTRLTVV.

There are many counts of this clonotype. The V and J genes are TRBV5-1 and TRBJ1-3, with 7 bases lining up with TRBD1. The CDR3 has 13 amino acids. Germline lookup yields CDR1 SGHRS and CDR2 YFSETQ. V shed 7 bases, J shed 4 bases, and the junction held 5 bases outside the gene matches. This CDR3 is CASQGDSGNTIYF. The DNA for the CDR3 is TGCGCCAGCCAGGGGGACAGCGGAAACACCATATATTTT.

This chain joins TRBV2 and TRBJ2-5; D gene ambiguous. In germline, CDR1 is SNHLY, CDR2 FYNNEI. The CDR3 has 11 amino acids. Trimming took 9 bases from V and 3 from J, leaving 8 bases between them. This chain's CDR3 is CARGPEETQYF. The CDR3, as DNA: TGTGCCAGAGGACCCGAAGAGACCCAGTACTTC.

The V call is TRBV2, the J call TRBJ2-7; D remains unclear. V lost 6 bases to trimming and J lost 4 bases, with 7 bases between them. The length of the CDR3 is 11 residues. Germline CDR1 reads SNHLY; CDR2 reads FYNNEI. The CDR3 coding sequence is TGTGCCAGCAGCGAGAGGTACGAGCAGTACTTC. As protein: CASSERYEQYF.

This clonotype appeared a few times. The J gene is TRBJ1-1, the V gene TRBV5-1; no definite D call. CDR1 and CDR2 (germline): SGHRS, YFSETQ. The CDR3 loop spans 13 amino acids. V dropped 1 base and J dropped 3 bases, with 7 bases sitting between them. CDR3 amino acids: CASSLTTDTEAFF. DNA of the CDR3: TGCGCCAGCAGCTTGACCACTGACACTGAAGCTTTCTTT.

The chain links TRBV7-6 to TRBJ2-5, with TRBD2 matching over 10 bases. The germline V gene has CDR1 SGHVS and CDR2 FNYEAQ. This CDR3 comprises 18 residues. Unmatched junction bases numbered 10, after V lost 1 base and J lost 2 bases. The CDR3: CASSLVASGGGTQETQYF. Here the CDR3 DNA reads TGTGCCAGCAGCTTAGTGGCTAGCGGGGGTGGGACGCAAGAGACCCAGTACTTC.

This clonotype is labeled medium-sized. This CDR3 is CSARVQLAGGPWETQYF. In DNA, the CDR3 is TGCAGTGCTAGAGTCCAGCTAGCGGGAGGGCCTTGGGAGACCCAGTACTTC. J is TRBJ2-5 and V is TRBV20-1; 12 bases align to TRBD2. Germline assignment: CDR1 DFQATT and CDR2 SNEGSKA (reference sequence). This CDR3 is 17 amino acids long. V was pared by 1 base and J by 5 bases, with 11 bases of the junction left unmatched.

This clonotype was counted many times. This chain uses TRBV4-1 with TRBJ2-7; 8 bases are shared with TRBD1. Germline V gives CDR1 MGHRA, CDR2 YSYEKL. The ends lost 4 bases at V and 4 bases at J; junction bases unmatched: 9. The CDR3 has 15 amino acids. The CDR3 sequence is CASSRMTGVTYEQYF. The CDR3 region has the DNA TGCGCCAGCAGCCGCATGACAGGGGTTACTTACGAGCAGTACTTC.